A selection of T cell receptor beta chains follows, all from one sample in a study of blood T cells in healthy people across ages. TCRdb re-derived calls from the 5' RACE reads in MiXCR, one entry per CDR3 protein. The data show 1.5 million to 2 million distinct CDR3 sequences, about 50% seen once. The sequenced sample was blood. These receptor sequences come from a woman aged 40 to 50 in good health. The conserved cysteine and the conserved F or W are not part of the CDR3 here. Each record gives: D gene, V gene, CDR3 protein. A D gene is named only where the DNA matches it firmly.

d_call: -
v_call: TRBV12-3/TRBV12-4
cdr3_aa: ASSSDDLDTQY

d_call: -
v_call: TRBV5-1
cdr3_aa: ASSLGGPTDTQY

d_call: -
v_call: TRBV5-6
cdr3_aa: ASSGRGQSYEQY

d_call: -
v_call: TRBV7-9
cdr3_aa: ASSYTGELF

d_call: TRBD1
v_call: TRBV29-1
cdr3_aa: SVSGTGEEKLF

d_call: -
v_call: TRBV6-2/TRBV6-3
cdr3_aa: ASRRGLSYGYT

d_call: -
v_call: TRBV7-2
cdr3_aa: ASSPVVPSTDTQY

d_call: TRBD1
v_call: TRBV7-9
cdr3_aa: ASSSRTDRDEQY

d_call: -
v_call: TRBV9
cdr3_aa: ASSGKRVEETQY

d_call: TRBD2
v_call: TRBV13
cdr3_aa: ASSQSSGGALDTQY

d_call: -
v_call: TRBV6-2/TRBV6-3
cdr3_aa: ASRPNRVQQPQH

d_call: TRBD1
v_call: TRBV9
cdr3_aa: ASTAGTAYGYT

d_call: TRBD1
v_call: TRBV19
cdr3_aa: ASSTGTGFSGANVLT

d_call: TRBD2
v_call: TRBV2
cdr3_aa: ASRLAGSNQETQY

d_call: TRBD1
v_call: TRBV27
cdr3_aa: ASSPSGTGKVVGEKLF

d_call: -
v_call: TRBV20-1
cdr3_aa: SGYRIYT

d_call: -
v_call: TRBV5-6
cdr3_aa: ASSFREYTEAF

d_call: -
v_call: TRBV6-2/TRBV6-3
cdr3_aa: ATSTGPNEKLF

d_call: -
v_call: TRBV6-1
cdr3_aa: ASSGYAANNQPQH

d_call: -
v_call: TRBV20-1
cdr3_aa: SARDPVLGLGNTEAF

d_call: TRBD1
v_call: TRBV4-3
cdr3_aa: ASSQEEGQTYEQY

d_call: -
v_call: TRBV5-5
cdr3_aa: ASSYRDPLWSNQPQH

d_call: TRBD2
v_call: TRBV12-3/TRBV12-4
cdr3_aa: ASSSVAGYEQY

d_call: -
v_call: TRBV7-8
cdr3_aa: ASSLDGTTNEKLF

d_call: -
v_call: TRBV28
cdr3_aa: ASSLYRSGTYTDTQY

d_call: -
v_call: TRBV20-1
cdr3_aa: SARDQGGLKY

d_call: -
v_call: TRBV2
cdr3_aa: ASMKNTEAF

d_call: -
v_call: TRBV28
cdr3_aa: ASSPADREATQY

d_call: TRBD1
v_call: TRBV7-3
cdr3_aa: ASSLAGTGPKETQY

d_call: -
v_call: TRBV2
cdr3_aa: ASGLEMGAEGYT

d_call: TRBD1
v_call: TRBV6-6
cdr3_aa: ASSKGAGDSNQPQH

d_call: -
v_call: TRBV12-3/TRBV12-4
cdr3_aa: AISILAKNIQY

d_call: -
v_call: TRBV20-1
cdr3_aa: GSGDQVLYGYT

d_call: TRBD1
v_call: TRBV20-1
cdr3_aa: SAADRDRGTDTQY

d_call: TRBD2
v_call: TRBV28
cdr3_aa: ASREDLKNIQY

d_call: -
v_call: TRBV24-1
cdr3_aa: ATSDPDGNSYEQY

d_call: -
v_call: TRBV21-1
cdr3_aa: ASSKEGRGQETQY

d_call: -
v_call: TRBV29-1
cdr3_aa: SVRGSGGVFYEQY

d_call: -
v_call: TRBV29-1
cdr3_aa: SVEGGRANYGYT

d_call: TRBD1
v_call: TRBV28
cdr3_aa: ASSLLDRGWHNEQF

d_call: TRBD1
v_call: TRBV20-1
cdr3_aa: SASQRGLYNSPLH

d_call: -
v_call: TRBV13
cdr3_aa: ASSLYGDMHSPLH

d_call: -
v_call: TRBV5-6
cdr3_aa: ASSSVDRINQPQH

d_call: -
v_call: TRBV20-1
cdr3_aa: SARKDSRGTEAF

d_call: TRBD1
v_call: TRBV12-3/TRBV12-4
cdr3_aa: ASSPGQGDADTQY

d_call: TRBD1
v_call: TRBV4-2
cdr3_aa: ASSQDPRRQGGEKLF

d_call: -
v_call: TRBV12-3/TRBV12-4
cdr3_aa: ASRKDGAQY

d_call: TRBD2
v_call: TRBV6-2/TRBV6-3
cdr3_aa: ASSSFAGRAYEQY

d_call: -
v_call: TRBV20-1
cdr3_aa: STELIGGGEETQF

d_call: TRBD2
v_call: TRBV5-1
cdr3_aa: ASSLDSGGVNEQY